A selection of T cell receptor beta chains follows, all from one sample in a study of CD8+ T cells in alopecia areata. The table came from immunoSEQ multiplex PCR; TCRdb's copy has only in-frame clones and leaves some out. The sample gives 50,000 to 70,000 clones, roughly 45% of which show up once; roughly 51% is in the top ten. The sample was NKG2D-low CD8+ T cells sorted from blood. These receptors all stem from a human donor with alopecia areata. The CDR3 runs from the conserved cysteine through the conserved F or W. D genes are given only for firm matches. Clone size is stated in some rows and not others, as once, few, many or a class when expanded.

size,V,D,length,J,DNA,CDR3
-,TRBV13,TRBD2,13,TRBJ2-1,TGTGCCAGCAGCACCCGACTAGCCCATGAGCAGTTCTTC,CASSTRLAHEQFF
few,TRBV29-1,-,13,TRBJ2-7,TGCAGCGTTGAAGGGCAGGGGCCCTACGAGCAGTACTTC,CSVEGQGPYEQYF
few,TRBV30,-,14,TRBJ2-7,TGTGCCTCCCTCTTGTGGGGGGTTTCCAACGAGCAGTACTTC,CASLLWGVSNEQYF
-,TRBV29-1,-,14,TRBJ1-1,TGCAGCGTTGATCCCGGGGGCGCGGGCACTGAAGCTTTCTTT,CSVDPGGAGTEAFF
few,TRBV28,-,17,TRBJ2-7,TGTGCCAGCAGTTTCCCCCCCTGGGCTAGCGAAACCTACGAGCAGTACTTC,CASSFPPWASETYEQYF
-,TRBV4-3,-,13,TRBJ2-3,TGCGCCAGCAGCCCGAGCCGGATAGATACGCAGTATTTT,CASSPSRIDTQYF
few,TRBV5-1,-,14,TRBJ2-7,TGCGCCAGCAGTCGTGCAGGGGATTCCTACGAGCAGTACTTC,CASSRAGDSYEQYF
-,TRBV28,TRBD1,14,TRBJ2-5,TGTGCCAGCAGTTCCCGACAGGGACGCTTGACCCAGTACTTC,CASSSRQGRLTQYF
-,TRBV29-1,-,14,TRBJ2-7,TGCAGCGTTGAACTCGGGACATTAACCTACGAGCAGTACTTC,CSVELGTLTYEQYF
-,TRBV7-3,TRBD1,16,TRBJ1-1,TGTGCCAGCAGCCCCGGGACAGGGGACCCTTACACTGAAGCTTTCTTT,CASSPGTGDPYTEAFF